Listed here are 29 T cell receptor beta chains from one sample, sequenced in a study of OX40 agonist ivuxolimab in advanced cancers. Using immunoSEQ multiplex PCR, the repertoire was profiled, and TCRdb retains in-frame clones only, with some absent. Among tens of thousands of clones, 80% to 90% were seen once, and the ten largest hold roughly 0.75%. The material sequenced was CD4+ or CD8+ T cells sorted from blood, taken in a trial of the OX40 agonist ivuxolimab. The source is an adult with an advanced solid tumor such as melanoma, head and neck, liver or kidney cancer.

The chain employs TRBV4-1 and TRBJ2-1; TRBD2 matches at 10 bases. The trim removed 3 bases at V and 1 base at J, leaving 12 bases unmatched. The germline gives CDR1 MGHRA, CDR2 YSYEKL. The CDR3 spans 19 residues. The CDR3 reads CASSHPVGSGRTSYNEQFF. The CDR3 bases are TGCGCCAGCAGCCATCCCGTGGGTAGCGGGAGGACGTCCTACAATGAGCAGTTCTTC.

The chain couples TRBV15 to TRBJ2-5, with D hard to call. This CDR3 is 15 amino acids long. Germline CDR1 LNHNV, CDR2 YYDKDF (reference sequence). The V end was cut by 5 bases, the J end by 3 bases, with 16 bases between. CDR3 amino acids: CATSGSRRAEETQYF. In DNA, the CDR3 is TGTGCCACCAGCGGCTCCCGACGGGCAGAAGAGACCCAGTACTTC.

The CDR3 loop reads CASSQLTGVGNYGYTF. The CDR3, as DNA: TGCGCCAGCAGCCAACTCACAGGGGTGGGAAACTATGGCTACACCTTC. This sequence joins TRBV4-3 and TRBJ1-2; 7 bases are shared with TRBD1. V gave up 2 bases and J gave up 2 bases; unmatched junction bases: 8. Germline V gives CDR1 LGHNA, CDR2 YSLEER. This CDR3 is 16 amino acids long.

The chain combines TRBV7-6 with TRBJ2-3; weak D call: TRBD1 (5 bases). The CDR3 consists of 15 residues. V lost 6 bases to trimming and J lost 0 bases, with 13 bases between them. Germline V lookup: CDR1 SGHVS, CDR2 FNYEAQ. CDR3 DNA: TGTGCCAGCAGTGGGGCAGGGTCGAGCACAGATACGCAGTATTTT. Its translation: CASSGAGSSTDTQYF.

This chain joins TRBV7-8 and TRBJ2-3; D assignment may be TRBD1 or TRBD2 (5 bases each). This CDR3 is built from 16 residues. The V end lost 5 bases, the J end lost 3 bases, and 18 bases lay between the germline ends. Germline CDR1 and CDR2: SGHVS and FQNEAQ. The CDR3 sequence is CASSPNEGRRTDTQYF. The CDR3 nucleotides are TGTGCCAGCAGCCCCAACGAGGGGCGGAGGACAGATACGCAGTATTTT.

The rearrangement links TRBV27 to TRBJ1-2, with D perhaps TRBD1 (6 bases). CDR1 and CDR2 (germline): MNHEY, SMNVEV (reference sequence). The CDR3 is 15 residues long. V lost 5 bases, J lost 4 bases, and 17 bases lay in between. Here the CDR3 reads CASSIDRLSSYGYTF. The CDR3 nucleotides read TGTGCCAGCAGTATAGACAGGTTATCCTCCTATGGCTACACCTTC.

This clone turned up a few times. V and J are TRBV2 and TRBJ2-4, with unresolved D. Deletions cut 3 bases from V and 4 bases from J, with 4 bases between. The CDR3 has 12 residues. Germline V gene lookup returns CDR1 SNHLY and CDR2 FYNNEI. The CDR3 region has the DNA TGTGCCAGCAGTGAGTCGAAAAACATTCAGTACTTC. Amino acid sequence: CASSESKNIQYF.

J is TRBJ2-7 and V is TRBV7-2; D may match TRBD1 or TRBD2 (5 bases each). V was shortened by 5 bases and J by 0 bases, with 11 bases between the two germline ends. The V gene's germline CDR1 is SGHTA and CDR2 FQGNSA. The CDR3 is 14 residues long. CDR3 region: CASSLRDPSYEQYF. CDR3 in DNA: TGTGCCAGCAGCCTCCGGGACCCCTCCTACGAGCAGTACTTC.

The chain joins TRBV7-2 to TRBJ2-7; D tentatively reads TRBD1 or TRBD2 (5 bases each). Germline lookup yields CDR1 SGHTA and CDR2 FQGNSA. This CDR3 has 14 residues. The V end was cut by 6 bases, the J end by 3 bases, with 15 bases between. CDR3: CASSSPGAGYEQYF. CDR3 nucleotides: TGTGCCAGCAGTTCTCCCGGGGCCGGCTACGAGCAGTACTTC.

CDR3 sequence reads: CASSQGLRDGGRVFFGANVLTF. CDR3 in DNA: TGCGCCAGCAGCCAAGGGCTGAGAGATGGCGGCAGGGTTTTTTTTGGGGCCAACGTCCTGACTTTC. This sequence joins TRBV4-1 and TRBJ2-6; D might be TRBD1 (5 bases). CDR3 length equals 22 residues. Germline CDR1 and CDR2: MGHRA and YSYEKL. V lost 1 base, J lost 3 bases, and 28 bases lay in between.

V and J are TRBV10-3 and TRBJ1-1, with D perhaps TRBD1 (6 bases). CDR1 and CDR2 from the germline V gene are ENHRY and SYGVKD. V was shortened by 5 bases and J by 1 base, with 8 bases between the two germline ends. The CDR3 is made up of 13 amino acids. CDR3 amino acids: CAISTGRNTEAFF. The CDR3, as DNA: TGTGCCATCAGTACAGGGCGGAACACTGAAGCTTTCTTT.

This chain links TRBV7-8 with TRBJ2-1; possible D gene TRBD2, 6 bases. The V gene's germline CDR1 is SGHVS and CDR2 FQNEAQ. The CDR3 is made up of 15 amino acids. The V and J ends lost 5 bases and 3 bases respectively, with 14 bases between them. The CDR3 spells CASSPHGGIYNEQFF. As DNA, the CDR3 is TGTGCCAGCAGCCCCCATGGCGGGATCTACAATGAGCAGTTCTTC.

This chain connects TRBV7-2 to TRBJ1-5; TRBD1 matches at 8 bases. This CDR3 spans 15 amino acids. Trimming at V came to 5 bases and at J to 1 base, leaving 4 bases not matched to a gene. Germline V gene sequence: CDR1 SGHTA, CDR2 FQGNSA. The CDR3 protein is CASSIQGASNQPQHF. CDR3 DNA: TGTGCCAGCAGCATTCAGGGGGCGAGCAATCAGCCCCAGCATTTT.

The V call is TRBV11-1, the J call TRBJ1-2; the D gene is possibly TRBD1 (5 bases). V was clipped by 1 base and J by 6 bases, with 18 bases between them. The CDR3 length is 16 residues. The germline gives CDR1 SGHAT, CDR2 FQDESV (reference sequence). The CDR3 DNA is TGTGCCAGCAGCTTAGGTCAGGGATTGGAATGGAATGGCTACACCTTC. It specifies CASSLGQGLEWNGYTF.

CDR3 bases: TGTGCCAGCAGCTTAGAGACTCGACTTTTTCGCGAGCAGTTCTTC. It yields the protein CASSLETRLFREQFF. V is TRBV11-2 and J is TRBJ2-1; D unclear. The V gene's germline CDR1 is SGHAT and CDR2 FQNNGV. The CDR3 is made up of 15 amino acids. Deletions cut 0 bases from V and 10 bases from J, with 16 bases between. The variable domain in full, completed from reference TRBV11-2 and TRBJ2-1, reads EAGVAQSPRYKIIEKRQSVAFWCNPISGHATLYWYQQILGQGPKLLIQFQNNGVVDDSQLPKDRFSAERLKGVDSTLKIQPAKLEDSAVYLCASSLETRLFREQFFGPGTRLTVL.

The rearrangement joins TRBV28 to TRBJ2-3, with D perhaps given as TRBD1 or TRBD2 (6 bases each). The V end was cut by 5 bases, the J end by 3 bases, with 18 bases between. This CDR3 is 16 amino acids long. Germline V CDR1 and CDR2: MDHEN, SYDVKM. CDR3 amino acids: CASSPQGWDFTDTQYF. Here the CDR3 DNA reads TGTGCCAGCAGTCCACAGGGCTGGGACTTTACAGATACGCAGTATTTT.

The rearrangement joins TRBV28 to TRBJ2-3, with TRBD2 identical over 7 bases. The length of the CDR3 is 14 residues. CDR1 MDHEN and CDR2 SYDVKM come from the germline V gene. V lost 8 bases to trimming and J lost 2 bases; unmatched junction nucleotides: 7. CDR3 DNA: TGTGCCAGCTCCCCGGGGAGGGACACAGATACGCAGTATTTT. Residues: CASSPGRDTDTQYF.

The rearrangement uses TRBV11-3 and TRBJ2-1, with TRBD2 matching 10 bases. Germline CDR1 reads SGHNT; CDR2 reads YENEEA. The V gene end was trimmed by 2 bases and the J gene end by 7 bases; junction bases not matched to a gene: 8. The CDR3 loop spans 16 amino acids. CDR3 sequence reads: CASSLTPSGGRNEQFF. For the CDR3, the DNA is TGTGCCAGCAGCTTAACACCTAGCGGGGGTCGGAATGAGCAGTTCTTC.

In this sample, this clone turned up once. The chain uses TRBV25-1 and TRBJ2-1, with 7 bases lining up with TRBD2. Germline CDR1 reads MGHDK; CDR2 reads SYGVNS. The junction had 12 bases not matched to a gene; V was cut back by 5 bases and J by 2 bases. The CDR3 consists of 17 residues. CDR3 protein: CASSLHHITSAYNEQFF. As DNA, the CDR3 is TGTGCCAGCAGTCTTCATCATATCACTAGCGCCTACAATGAGCAGTTCTTC.

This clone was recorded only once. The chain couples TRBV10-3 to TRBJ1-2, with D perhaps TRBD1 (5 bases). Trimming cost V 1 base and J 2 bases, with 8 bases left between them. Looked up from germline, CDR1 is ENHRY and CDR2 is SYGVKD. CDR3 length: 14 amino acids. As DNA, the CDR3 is TGTGCCATCAGTGAGTGGGCAGGGAACTATGGCTACACCTTC. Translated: CAISEWAGNYGYTF.

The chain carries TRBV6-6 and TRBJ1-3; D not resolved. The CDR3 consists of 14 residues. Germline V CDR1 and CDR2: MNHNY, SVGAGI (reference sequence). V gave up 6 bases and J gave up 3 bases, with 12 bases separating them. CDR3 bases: TGTGCCAGCAGCCCAGACGGGAATGGAAACACCATATATTTT. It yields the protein CASSPDGNGNTIYF.

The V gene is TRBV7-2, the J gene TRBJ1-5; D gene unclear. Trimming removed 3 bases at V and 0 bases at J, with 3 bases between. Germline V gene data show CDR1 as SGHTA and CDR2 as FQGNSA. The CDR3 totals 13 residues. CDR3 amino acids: CASSFVSNQPQHF. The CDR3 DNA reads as TGTGCCAGCAGCTTTGTTAGCAATCAGCCCCAGCATTTT.

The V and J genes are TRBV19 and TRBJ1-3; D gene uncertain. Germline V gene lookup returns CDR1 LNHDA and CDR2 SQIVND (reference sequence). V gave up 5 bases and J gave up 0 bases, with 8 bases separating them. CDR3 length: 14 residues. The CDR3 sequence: CASSAQISGNTIYF. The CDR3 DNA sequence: TGTGCCAGTAGTGCTCAGATCTCTGGAAACACCATATATTTT.

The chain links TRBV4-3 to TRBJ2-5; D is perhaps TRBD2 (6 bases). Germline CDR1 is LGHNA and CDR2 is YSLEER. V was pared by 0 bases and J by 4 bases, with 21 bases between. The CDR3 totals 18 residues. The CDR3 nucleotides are TGCGCCAGCAGCCAAGAGGTCCGGGGAGCGGGCTGGGGAGAGACCCAGTACTTC. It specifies CASSQEVRGAGWGETQYF.

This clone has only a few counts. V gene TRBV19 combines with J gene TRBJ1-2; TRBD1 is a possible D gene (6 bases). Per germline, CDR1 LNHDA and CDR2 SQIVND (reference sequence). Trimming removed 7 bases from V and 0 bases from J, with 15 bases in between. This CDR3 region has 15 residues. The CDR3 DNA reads TGTGCCAGTACCCCGACAGGACAATCTAACTATGGCTACACCTTC. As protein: CASTPTGQSNYGYTF.

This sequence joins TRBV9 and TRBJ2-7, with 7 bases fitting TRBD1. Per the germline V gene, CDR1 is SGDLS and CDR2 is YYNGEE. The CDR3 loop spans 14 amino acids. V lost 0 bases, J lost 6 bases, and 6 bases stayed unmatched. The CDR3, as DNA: TGTGCCAGCAGCGTAGTAGGGGGCTTGGGCGAGCAGTACTTC. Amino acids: CASSVVGGLGEQYF. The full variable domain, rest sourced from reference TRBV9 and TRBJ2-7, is DSGVTQTPKHLITATGQRVTLRCSPRSGDLSVYWYQQSLDQGLQFLIQYYNGEERAKGNILERFSAQQFPDLHSELNLSSLELGDSALYFCASSVVGGLGEQYFGPGTRLTVT.

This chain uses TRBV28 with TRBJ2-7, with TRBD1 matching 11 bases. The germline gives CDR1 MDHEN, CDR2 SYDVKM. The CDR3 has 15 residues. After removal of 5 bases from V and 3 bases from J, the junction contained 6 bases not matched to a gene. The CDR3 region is CASSPRTGGYYEQYF. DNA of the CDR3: TGTGCCAGCAGTCCCCGGACAGGGGGCTACTACGAGCAGTACTTC.

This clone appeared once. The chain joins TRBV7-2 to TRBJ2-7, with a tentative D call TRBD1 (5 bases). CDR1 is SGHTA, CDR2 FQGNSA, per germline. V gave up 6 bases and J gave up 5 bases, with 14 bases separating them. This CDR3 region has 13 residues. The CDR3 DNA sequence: TGTGCCAGCAGGTATAGGGGTTCGGACGAGCAGTACTTC. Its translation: CASRYRGSDEQYF. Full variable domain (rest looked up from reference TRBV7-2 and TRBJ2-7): GAGVSQSPSNKVTEKGKDVELRCDPISGHTALYWYRQSLGQGLEFLIYFQGNSAPDKSGLPSDRFSAERTGGSVSTLTIQRTQQEDSAVYLCASRYRGSDEQYFGPGTRLTVT.

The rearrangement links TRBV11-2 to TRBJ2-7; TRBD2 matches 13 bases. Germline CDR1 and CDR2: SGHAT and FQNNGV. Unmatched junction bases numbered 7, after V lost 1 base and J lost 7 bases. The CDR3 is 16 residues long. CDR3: CASSLAGTSGTGEQYF. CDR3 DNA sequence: TGTGCCAGCAGCTTAGCGGGGACTAGCGGGACGGGGGAGCAGTACTTC.